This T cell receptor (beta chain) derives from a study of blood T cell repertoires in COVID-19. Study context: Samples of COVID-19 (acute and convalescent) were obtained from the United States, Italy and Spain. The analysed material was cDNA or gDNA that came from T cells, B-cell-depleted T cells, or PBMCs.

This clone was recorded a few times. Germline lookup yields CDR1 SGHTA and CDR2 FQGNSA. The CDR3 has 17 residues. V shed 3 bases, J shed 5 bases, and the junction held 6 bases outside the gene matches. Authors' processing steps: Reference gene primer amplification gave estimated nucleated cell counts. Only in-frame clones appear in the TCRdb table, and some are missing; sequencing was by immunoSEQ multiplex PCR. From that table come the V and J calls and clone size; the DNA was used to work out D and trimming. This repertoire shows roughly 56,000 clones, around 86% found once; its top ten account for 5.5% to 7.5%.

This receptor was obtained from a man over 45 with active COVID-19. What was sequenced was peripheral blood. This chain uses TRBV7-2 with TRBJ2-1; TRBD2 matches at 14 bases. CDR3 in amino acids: CASSFAGLAGGNNEQFF. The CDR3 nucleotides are TGTGCCAGCAGCTTTGCAGGACTAGCGGGGGGCAACAATGAGCAGTTCTTC.